This T cell receptor (beta chain) appears in the sequencing data of a study of blood T cell repertoires in COVID-19. CDR1 and CDR2 (germline): MNHEY, SVGAGI. The CDR3 loop spans 14 amino acids. The ends lost 6 bases at V and 1 base at J; junction bases unmatched: 5. TCRdb's copy holds only in-frame clones and misses some; the assay was immunoSEQ multiplex PCR. The table lists about 240,000 clones, about 84% of them singletons. The source material was peripheral blood. The J gene is TRBJ2-7, the V gene TRBV6-5, with 8 bases lining up with TRBD1. The receptor comes from a man older than 75 with acute or convalescent COVID-19. DNA of the CDR3: TGTGCCAGCAGAAGGGGACAGGTATCCTACGAGCAGTACTTC. Protein sequence: CASRRGQVSYEQYF.